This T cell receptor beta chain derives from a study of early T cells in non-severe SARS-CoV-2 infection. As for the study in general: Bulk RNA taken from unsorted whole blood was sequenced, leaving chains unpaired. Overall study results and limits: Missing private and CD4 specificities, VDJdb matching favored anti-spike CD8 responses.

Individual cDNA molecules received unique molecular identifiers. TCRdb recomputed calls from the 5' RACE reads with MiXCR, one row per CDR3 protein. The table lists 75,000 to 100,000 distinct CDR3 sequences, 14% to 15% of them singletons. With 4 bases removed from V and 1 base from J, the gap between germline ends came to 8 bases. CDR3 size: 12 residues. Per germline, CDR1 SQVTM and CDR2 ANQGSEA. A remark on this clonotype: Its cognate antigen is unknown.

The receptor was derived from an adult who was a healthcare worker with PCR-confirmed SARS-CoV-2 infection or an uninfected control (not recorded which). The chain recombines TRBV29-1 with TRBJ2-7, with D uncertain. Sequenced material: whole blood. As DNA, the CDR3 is TGCAGCGTTGGGGTAGGGTCCTACGAGCAGTACTTC. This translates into CSVGVGSYEQYF.